One sample yielded the 16 T cell receptor gamma chains listed below, sequenced in a study of intestinal T cells in coeliac disease. Nine to ten formalin-fixed paraffin-embedded scrolls, each 5 µm thick, supplied each case's genomic DNA. TRG repertoires were amplified with LymphoTrack primers from roughly 0.2 ug of biopsy DNA. TCRdb re-identified clones in the multiplex PCR reads via CATT. The table shows approximately 420 gamma-chain clones, with roughly 42% occurring only once. The sample taken for sequencing was a duodenal biopsy. The receptors derive from a human donor with celiac disease.

As to this clone: The protein that TCRdb holds for this DNA derives from a much larger clone and differs from the translated DNA at residue 8, which likely indicates a read error; the protein shown here is translated from the DNA. This chain links TRGV11 with TRGJ1 or TRGJ2. TRGV11 is identified as an open reading frame with a role that is uncertain. Germline trimming cut 4 bases from V and 6 bases from J; bases unmatched to any gene: 6. This CDR3 spans 13 amino acids. Written as DNA, the CDR3 is TGTGCCTGCTGGATTAGTTTTCGTTATAAGAAACTCTTT. Translated: CACWISFRYKKLF.

About this clone itself: This may be a read error: a much more frequent sequence differs by one nucleotide. This sample includes further DNA sequences coding for the same CDR3. The chain combines TRGV2 with TRGJ1 or TRGJ2. The CDR3 runs to 12 residues. The germline V gene encodes CDR1 EGSNGY and CDR2 YDSYNSKV. CDR3: CATWDGPDKKLF. DNA for the CDR3: TGTGCCACCTGGGACGGTCCGGATAAGAAACTCTTC.

This clone occurred a few times. A far bigger clonotype differs at one base, so this is likely a read error. Other nucleotide sequences in the sample specify the same CDR3. The chain uses TRGV2 and TRGJP1. Germline-derived CDR1 and CDR2 are EGSNGY and YDSYNSKV. This CDR3 contains 11 residues. CDR3 nucleotides: TGCGCCACCTGGGAGGGTTGGTTCAAGATATTT. Protein product: CATWEGWFKIF.

This clone was counted a single time. The rearrangement joins TRGV3 to TRGJ1 or TRGJ2. The CDR3 consists of 15 residues. V was clipped by 1 base and J by 6 bases; unmatched bases: 12. Germline CDR1 VTNTFY, CDR2 YDVSTARD (reference sequence). The CDR3 nucleotides are TGTGCCACCTGGGACAGCCCTAGAAATATTTATAAGAAACTCTTT. Its translation: CATWDSPRNIYKKLF.

The chain links TRGV10 to TRGJ1 or TRGJ2. TRGV10 is identified as an open reading frame with a role that is uncertain. Trimming at V came to 11 bases and at J to 12 bases, leaving 8 bases not matched to a gene. This CDR3 has 9 residues. In nucleotides, the CDR3 is TGTGCTGCGGGGAGGGGGAAACTCTTT. This translates into CAAGRGKLF.

V is TRGV8 and J is TRGJ1 or TRGJ2. CDR1 and CDR2 (germline): VENAVY, YDSYNSRV. The CDR3 contains 9 residues. V shed 6 bases and J 12 bases; nucleotides not matched to a gene: 5. The chain's CDR3 is CATWIGKLF. The CDR3 nucleotides are TGTGCCACCTGGATAGGGAAACTCTTT.

V usage is TRGV10 and J usage is TRGJP2. TRGV10 is an ORF; its function is uncertain. The J segment lost 5 bases and the V segment lost 8 bases, leaving 9 bases of the junction unmatched. The CDR3 sequence is 14 residues long. CDR3 sequence reads: CAAWRRVSDWIKTF. CDR3 nucleotides: TGTGCTGCGTGGCGTAGAGTCAGTGATTGGATCAAGACGTTT.

The rearrangement links TRGV8 to TRGJ1 or TRGJ2. Germline loops: CDR1 VENAVY, CDR2 YDSYNSRV. CDR3 size: 20 residues. With V trimmed by 2 bases and J by 8 bases, 30 bases remained unmatched. The CDR3 sequence: CATWDIPTRSLPDTLNKKLF. CDR3 bases: TGTGCCACCTGGGATATCCCGACCCGCTCATTGCCAGACACCCTCAATAAGAAACTCTTT.

This clone was detected a few times. The protein held in TCRdb is that of a much larger clone and does not match this DNA's translation at residue 2, likely because of a read error; the protein shown is translated from the DNA. The rearrangement joins TRGV3 to TRGJP1. Per the germline V gene, CDR1 is VTNTFY and CDR2 is YDVSTARD (reference sequence). The CDR3 consists of 15 residues. The CDR3 region has the DNA TGTACCACCTGGGACAGATATACCACTGGTTGGTTCAAGATATTT. Translating it yields CTTWDRYTTGWFKIF.

This clone was detected a few times. This chain connects TRGV2 to TRGJ1 or TRGJ2. The J segment lost 5 bases and the V segment lost 0 bases, leaving 10 bases of the junction unmatched. The CDR3 runs to 15 residues. Germline V gives CDR1 EGSNGY, CDR2 YDSYNSKV. The CDR3 DNA is TGTGCCACCTGGGACGGGCCCCGAATTCATTATAAGAAACTCTTT. Translating gives CATWDGPRIHYKKLF.

The rearrangement links TRGV2 to TRGJP1. Losses at the gene ends were 9 bases for V and 0 bases for J; bases not matched to a gene: 7. The CDR3 covers 14 residues. The germline V gene has CDR1 EGSNGY and CDR2 YDSYNSKV. The CDR3 reads CATVAYTTGWFKIF. As DNA, the CDR3 is TGTGCCACCGTGGCCTATACCACTGGTTGGTTCAAGATATTT.

Of note for this clone: At the DNA level, this CDR3 is encoded by other sequences in the same sample as well. The chain recombines TRGV10 with TRGJP1. TRGV10 is flagged as an ORF with uncertain function. The CDR3 sequence is 19 residues long. With 8 bases clipped from V and 2 bases from J, the junction kept 21 bases outside the gene matches. The CDR3 DNA is TGTGCTGCGTGGGACCCGAGAGCGGTAGGTTTGACCACTGGTTGGTTCAAGATATTT. Translation: CAAWDPRAVGLTTGWFKIF.

This clone was seen a handful of times. TCRdb's listed protein matches a much larger clone and diverges from this DNA's translation at residue 6, likely through a read error; the protein shown comes from the DNA. CDR3 DNA: TGTGCCACCTGGGATACCCGGAGGTCCTATAAGAAACTCTTT. It yields the protein CATWDTRRSYKKLF. The chain couples TRGV8 to TRGJ1 or TRGJ2. The CDR3 runs 14 residues. Trimming at V came to 2 bases and at J to 7 bases, leaving 11 bases not matched to a gene. Germline CDR1 is VENAVY and CDR2 is YDSYNSRV.

As to this clone: A read error likely explains why the TCRdb protein, taken from a much larger clone, differs from this DNA's translation at residue 11; the protein shown is translated from the DNA. The genes are TRGV2 and TRGJP2. The CDR3 has 15 amino acids. Germline V gene sequence: CDR1 EGSNGY, CDR2 YDSYNSKV. The chain's CDR3 is CATWDENSSDRIKTF. CDR3 DNA sequence: TGTGCCACCTGGGACGAGAACAGTAGTGATCGGATCAAGACGTTT.

The V gene is TRGV10, the J gene TRGJ1 or TRGJ2. TRGV10 is an ORF; its function is uncertain. Trimming removed 8 bases from V and 3 bases from J; junction bases left unmatched: 8. The CDR3 consists of 13 residues. The chain's CDR3 is CAAWGLRYYKKLF. The CDR3 DNA is TGTGCTGCGTGGGGATTACGTTATTATAAGAAACTCTTT.

This sequence joins TRGV10 and TRGJ1 or TRGJ2. TRGV10 counts as an open reading frame of uncertain function. V lost 8 bases to trimming and J lost 0 bases; unmatched junction nucleotides: 8. The CDR3 runs 14 residues. CDR3 bases: TGTGCTGCGTGGGAATGGGTGAATTATTATAAGAAACTCTTT. As protein: CAAWEWVNYYKKLF.